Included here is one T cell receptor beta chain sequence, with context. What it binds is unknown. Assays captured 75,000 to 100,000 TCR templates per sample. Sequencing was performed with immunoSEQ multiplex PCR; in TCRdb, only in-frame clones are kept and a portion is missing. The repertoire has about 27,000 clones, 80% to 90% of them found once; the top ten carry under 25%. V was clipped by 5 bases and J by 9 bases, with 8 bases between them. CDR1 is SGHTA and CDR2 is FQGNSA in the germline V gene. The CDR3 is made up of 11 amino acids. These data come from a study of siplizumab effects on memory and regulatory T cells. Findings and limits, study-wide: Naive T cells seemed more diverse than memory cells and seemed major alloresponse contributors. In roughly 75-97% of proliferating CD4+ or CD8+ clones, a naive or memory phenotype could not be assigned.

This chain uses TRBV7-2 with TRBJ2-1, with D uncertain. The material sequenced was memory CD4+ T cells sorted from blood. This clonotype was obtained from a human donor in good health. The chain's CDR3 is CASSLAGEQFF. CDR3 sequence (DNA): TGTGCCAGCAGCCTCGCTGGTGAGCAGTTCTTC.